One and the same sample provided the 9 T cell receptor beta chains below, sequenced in a study of cytomegalovirus exposure and HLA in healthy donors. PCR involved 60 Vbeta and 13 Jbeta primers. Using immunoSEQ multiplex PCR, the repertoire was profiled, and TCRdb retains in-frame clones only, with some absent. The data show 150,000 to 250,000 clones, 65% to 90% seen once. The sample comprised PBMCs. The receptor source for this set is a woman between 50 and 59 years old in good health and CMV-seronegative.

The rearrangement joins TRBV5-4 to TRBJ2-1; TRBD2 matches at 11 bases. CDR1 SGHNT and CDR2 YYREEE come from the germline V gene (reference sequence). The CDR3 has 17 amino acids. Unmatched junction bases numbered 13, after V lost 4 bases and J lost 7 bases. The CDR3 sequence is CASSPTSGTGFWNEQFF. In nucleotides, the CDR3 is TGTGCCAGCAGCCCGACTAGCGGGACTGGATTTTGGAATGAGCAGTTCTTC.

This rearrangement joins TRBV4-2 to TRBJ2-4; 15 bases map to TRBD2. The CDR3 is 17 residues long. Germline assignment: CDR1 LGHNA and CDR2 YNFKEQ. Trimming removed 6 bases from V and 7 bases from J; junction bases left unmatched: 10. CDR3 DNA sequence: TGTGCCAGCAGTTCAATAGGACTAGCGGGAGGGCTTAACATTCAGTACTTC. This sequence encodes CASSSIGLAGGLNIQYF.

The V and J genes are TRBV12-1 and TRBJ2-5; the table calls TRBD1, which could not be checked here. TRBV12-1 is tagged as a pseudogene. CDR3 size: 18 residues. As DNA, the CDR3 is TGTGCCAGCAGCTTTTTAGGACAGGGTACTCCACACCAAGAGACCCAGTACTTC. Translating it yields CASSFLGQGTPHQETQYF.

The table lists this clone with a few counts. The genes are TRBV7-8 and TRBJ2-3, with TRBD1 matching 11 bases. Germline V gene lookup returns CDR1 SGHVS and CDR2 FQNEAQ. V shed 4 bases and J 12 bases; nucleotides not matched to a gene: 15. CDR3 length: 16 residues. The CDR3 sequence is CASSYGQGAGWDRQYF. CDR3 nucleotides: TGTGCCAGCAGCTATGGACAGGGGGCGGGTTGGGACCGTCAGTATTTT.

This clone has just a few counts. This chain joins TRBV5-1 and TRBJ2-7, with D uncertain. The CDR3 sequence is 14 residues long. V was cut by 0 bases and J by 0 bases, with 7 bases left in between. Germline V gene sequence: CDR1 SGHRS, CDR2 YFSETQ. The CDR3 coding sequence is TGCGCCAGCAGCTTGGGACAAAGCTCCTACGAGCAGTACTTC. Amino acids: CASSLGQSSYEQYF.

The CDR3 is CASSVGLGLAGASGELFF. The CDR3 DNA follows: TGTGCCAGCAGCGTAGGGTTGGGGCTAGCGGGAGCGTCCGGGGAGCTGTTTTTT. This rearrangement joins TRBV9 to TRBJ2-2; 10 bases fit TRBD2. The CDR3 spans 18 residues. V was clipped by 0 bases and J by 6 bases; unmatched bases: 11. Germline assignment: CDR1 SGDLS and CDR2 YYNGEE.

The V and J genes are TRBV27 and TRBJ2-3; D call uncertain. This CDR3 contains 12 residues. Germline values: CDR1 MNHEY, CDR2 SMNVEV (reference sequence). Between the trimmed V and J ends, which lost 6 bases and 6 bases, there was a span of 10 bases. CDR3: CASSRYRDTQYF. The CDR3 coding sequence is TGTGCCAGCAGCCGCTACCGGGATACGCAGTATTTT.

V is TRBV7-3 and J is TRBJ2-3; 7 positions agree with TRBD2. CDR3 size: 15 residues. Germline trimming cut 4 bases from V and 0 bases from J; bases unmatched to any gene: 4. CDR1 and CDR2 (germline): SGHTA, FQGTGA. The CDR3 reads CASSSSGLSTDTQYF. CDR3 in DNA: TGTGCCAGCAGCTCTAGCGGACTGAGCACAGATACGCAGTATTTT.

The chain recombines TRBV29-1 with TRBJ2-7; 8 bases are shared with TRBD2. This CDR3 has 13 amino acids. With V trimmed by 7 bases and J by 7 bases, 12 bases remained unmatched. Per germline, CDR1 SQVTM and CDR2 ANQGSEA. The CDR3 DNA is TGCAGCGCCGTAGAAAAGCGGGAGAGGGAGCAGTACTTC. Translating gives CSAVEKREREQYF.